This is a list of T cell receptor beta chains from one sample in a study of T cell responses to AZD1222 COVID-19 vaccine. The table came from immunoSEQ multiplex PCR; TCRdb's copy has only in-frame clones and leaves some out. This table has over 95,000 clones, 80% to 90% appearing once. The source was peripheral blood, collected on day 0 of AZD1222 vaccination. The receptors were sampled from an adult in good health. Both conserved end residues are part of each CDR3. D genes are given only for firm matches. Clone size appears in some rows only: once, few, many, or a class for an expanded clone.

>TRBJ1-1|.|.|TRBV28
TGTGCCAGCAGTTTACCCATACAGGGAGTCGCTGAAGCTTTCTTT
CASSLPIQGVAEAFF
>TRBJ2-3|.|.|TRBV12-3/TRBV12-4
TGTGCCAGCAGTTTAAATTACCCAGATACGCAGTATTTT
CASSLNYPDTQYF
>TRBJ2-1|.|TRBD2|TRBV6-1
TGTGCCAGCAGTGAAGTTTGGGTAGGGACGGGGGGTGAGCAGTTCTTC
CASSEVWVGTGGEQFF
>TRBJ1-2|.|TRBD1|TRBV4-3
TGCGCCAGCAGCCAAGAAGCACAGGGGGCCTATGGCTACACCTTC
CASSQEAQGAYGYTF
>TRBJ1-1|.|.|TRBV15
TGTGCCACCAAGAGGAACACTGAAGCTTTCTTT
CATKRNTEAFF
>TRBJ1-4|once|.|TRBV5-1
TGCGCCAGCAGCAGGGGAGGGGTCGGTGAAAAACTGTTTTTT
CASSRGGVGEKLFF
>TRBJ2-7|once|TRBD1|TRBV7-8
TGTGCCAGCAGCTCGGGACAGTTGAGCTCCTACGAGCAGTACTTC
CASSSGQLSSYEQYF
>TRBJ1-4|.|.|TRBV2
TGTGCCAGCAGTGATTCCGGGAGGGTCGATGAAAAACTGTTTTTT
CASSDSGRVDEKLFF
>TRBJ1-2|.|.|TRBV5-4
TGTGCCAGCAGCTTGGCAGGGGCCACGATTAACTATGGCTACACCTTC
CASSLAGATINYGYTF
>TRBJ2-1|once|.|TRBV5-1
TGCGCCAGCAGCTTGGTTGCGGGGAGCTCCTACAATGAGCAGTTCTTC
CASSLVAGSSYNEQFF
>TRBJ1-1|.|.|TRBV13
TGTGCCAGCAGCCCCACAGATGCATTGGGTGAAGCTTTCTTT
CASSPTDALGEAFF
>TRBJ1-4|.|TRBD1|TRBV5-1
TGCGCCAGCAGCGCCTTACAGGGGCAGGGAGGCGAAAAACTGTTTTTT
CASSALQGQGGEKLFF
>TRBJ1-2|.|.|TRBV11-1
TGTGCCAGCAGCTCTGACAACCTGGGCTATGGCTACACCTTC
CASSSDNLGYGYTF
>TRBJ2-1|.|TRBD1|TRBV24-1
TGTGCCACCAGTGACCAAACAGGGGGCGGAATCAATGAGCAGTTCTTC
CATSDQTGGGINEQFF
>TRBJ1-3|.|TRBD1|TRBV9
TGTGCCAGCAGCTCAACCTCAGGGGGCTTCGGAAACACCATATATTTT
CASSSTSGGFGNTIYF
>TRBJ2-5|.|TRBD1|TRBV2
TGTGCCAGCACGGAAACCGGGACAGGGGAAGAGACCCAGTACTTC
CASTETGTGEETQYF
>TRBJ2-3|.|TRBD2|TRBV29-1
TGCAGCGTGGATGGACTAGCGGGAGAAACGCAGTATTTT
CSVDGLAGETQYF
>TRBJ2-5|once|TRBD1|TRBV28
TGTGCCAGCAGCCTCGGACAGGGGGCCCCAGAGACCCAGTACTTC
CASSLGQGAPETQYF
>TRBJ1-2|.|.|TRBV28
TGTGCCAGCAGAATGACTAACTATGGCTACACCTTC
CASRMTNYGYTF
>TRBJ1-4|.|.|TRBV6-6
TGTGCCAGCAGTAACCGGGGGTCGGGAGGGGAAAAACTGTTTTTT
CASSNRGSGGEKLFF
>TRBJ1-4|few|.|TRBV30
TGTGCCTGGAGTGCCCAAACGGGTGAAAAACTGTTTTTT
CAWSAQTGEKLFF
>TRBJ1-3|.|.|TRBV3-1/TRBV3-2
TGTGCCAGCAGCCCGTCCTCTTTTGGAAACACCATATATTTT
CASSPSSFGNTIYF
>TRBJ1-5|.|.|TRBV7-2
TGTGCCAGCAGCTTAGCCGCGAATAGCAATCAGCCCCAGCATTTT
CASSLAANSNQPQHF
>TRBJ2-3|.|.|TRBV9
TGTGCCAGCAGCGTAGTTGGGGAACTCACAGATACGCAGTATTTT
CASSVVGELTDTQYF
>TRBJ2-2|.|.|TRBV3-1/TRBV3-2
TGTGCCAGTACGTATAAGGGGCTGGACACCGGGGAGCTGTTTTTT
CASTYKGLDTGELFF
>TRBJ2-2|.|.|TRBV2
TGTGCCAGCAGCCTCTCCGGGACGGAGAACACCGGGGAGCTGTTTTTT
CASSLSGTENTGELFF
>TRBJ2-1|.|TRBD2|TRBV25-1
TGTGCCAGCAGCCCAGGAGGCGGGAGGTATAACAATGAGCAGTTCTTC
CASSPGGGRYNNEQFF
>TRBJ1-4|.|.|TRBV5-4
TGTGCCAGCAGTTCGACCGCCAGCGGGGAAAAACTGTTTTTT
CASSSTASGEKLFF
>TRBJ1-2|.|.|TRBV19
TGTGCCAGTAGTATATCGGTCTATGGCTACACCTTC
CASSISVYGYTF
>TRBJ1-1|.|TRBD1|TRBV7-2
TGTGCCAGCAGCCCCCAGACAGGGATAGGGACTGAAGCTTTCTTT
CASSPQTGIGTEAFF
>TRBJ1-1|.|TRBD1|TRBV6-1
TGTGCCAGCAGTGATTTGACAGGGGAAGCTTTCTTT
CASSDLTGEAFF
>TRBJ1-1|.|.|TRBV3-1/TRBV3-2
TGTGCCAGCAGCCAAGATCTTGAACCGCTGAACACTGAAGCTTTCTTT
CASSQDLEPLNTEAFF
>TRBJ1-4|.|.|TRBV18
TGTGCCAGCTCACCCACAGGGACCGAAGGGAAACTGTTTTTT
CASSPTGTEGKLFF
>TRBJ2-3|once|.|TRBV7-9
TGTGCCAGCAGGACAGGGGTGGGAGGGAGGCTCGGCACAGATACGCAGTATTTT
CASRTGVGGRLGTDTQYF
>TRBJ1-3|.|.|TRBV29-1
TGCAGCGTTGAAGATCCGTGGGGAAACACCATATATTTT
CSVEDPWGNTIYF
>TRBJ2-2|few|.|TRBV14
TGTGCCAGCAGCCAATTCCTTAACACCGGGGAGCTGTTTTTT
CASSQFLNTGELFF
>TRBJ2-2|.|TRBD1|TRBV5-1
TGCGCCAGCGAACCGGGACAGGGGACCGGGGAGCTGTTTTTT
CASEPGQGTGELFF
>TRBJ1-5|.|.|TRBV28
TGTGCCAGCAGCCCCCCCCTGGCCAGAATTAGCAATCAGCCCCAGCATTTT
CASSPPLARISNQPQHF
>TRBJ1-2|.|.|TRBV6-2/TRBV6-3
TGTGCCAGCAGTGGTACCAGGGTCGGGGATGGCTACACCTTC
CASSGTRVGDGYTF
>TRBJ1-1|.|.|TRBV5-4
TGTGCCAGCGCGGGGGGCTTAGACACTGAAGCTTTCTTT
CASAGGLDTEAFF
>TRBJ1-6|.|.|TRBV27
TGTGCCAGCAGCCTCTATGCGGGGGGCTCCTATAATTCACCCCTCCACTTT
CASSLYAGGSYNSPLHF
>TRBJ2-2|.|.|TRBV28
TGTGCCAGCAGTTTAACAGTTGGGCAAGGCACCGGGGAGCTGTTTTTT
CASSLTVGQGTGELFF
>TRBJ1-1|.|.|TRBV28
TGTGCCAGCATCGTGCTTTCTGAAGCTTTCTTT
CASIVLSEAFF
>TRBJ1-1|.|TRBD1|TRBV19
TGTGCCAGTCAGGGCGTGGGACAGGGAAACACTGAAGCTTTCTTT
CASQGVGQGNTEAFF
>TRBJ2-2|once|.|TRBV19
TGTGCCAGTAGTCGGCAGGGAGGCACCGGGGAGCTGTTTTTT
CASSRQGGTGELFF
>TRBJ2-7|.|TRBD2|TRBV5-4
TGTGCCAGCAGCCCACGGGGAGGGTTCTCCTACGAGCAGTACTTC
CASSPRGGFSYEQYF
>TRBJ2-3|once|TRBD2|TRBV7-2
TGTGCCAGCAGCGGATACACTAGCGGGAATACAGATACGCAGTATTTT
CASSGYTSGNTDTQYF
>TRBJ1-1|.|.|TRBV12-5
TGTGCTAGTGGTTTCGTCGAAACCACTGAAGCTTTCTTT
CASGFVETTEAFF
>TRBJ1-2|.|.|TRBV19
TGTGCCAGTAGTACTCAGGGGCGCGGCTACACCTTC
CASSTQGRGYTF
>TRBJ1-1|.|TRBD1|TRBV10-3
TGTGCCATAAGACAGGGGGCGATGACTGAAGCTTTCTTT
CAIRQGAMTEAFF
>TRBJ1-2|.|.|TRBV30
TGTGCCTGGAGTCCCGTCCGGCGGGCAAGTGGCTACACCTTC
CAWSPVRRASGYTF
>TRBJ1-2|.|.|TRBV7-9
TGTGCCAGCAGCTTAGTTAACAGGGACTTAGATGGCTACACCTTC
CASSLVNRDLDGYTF
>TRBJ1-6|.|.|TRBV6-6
TGTGCCAGCAACCTAAAAGGGAGTCCCTTTAATTCACCCCTCCACTTT
CASNLKGSPFNSPLHF
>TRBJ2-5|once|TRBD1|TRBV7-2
TGTGCCAGCAGCCACCCCCCGACAGGGCAAGAGACCCAGTACTTC
CASSHPPTGQETQYF